This T cell receptor beta chain derives from a study of CD8 T cells in ankylosing spondylitis. Study findings and constraints: Some motif variants had been reported before (in reactive arthritis synovial fluid and blood). Those disease-linked clones were CD8+; they were also relatively rare in peripheral blood. There was a TCR beta motif, made of eight highly homologous variants, that appeared characteristic of ankylosing spondylitis blood.

Germline CDR1 SGHTA, CDR2 FQGNSA. V gave up 2 bases and J gave up 4 bases; unmatched junction bases: 4. The length of the CDR3 is 14 residues. This clonotype has a handful of counts. Its matching antigen is unknown. Quantitative barcoded 5'-RACE was used to prepare TCR beta libraries. Each CDR3 protein is one row after TCRdb ran MiXCR on the 5' RACE reads. Among roughly 120,000 distinct CDR3 sequences, about 7% were seen once, and the ten largest hold 9.5% to 15%. V and J are TRBV7-2 and TRBJ2-5; 7 bases match TRBD2. This clonotype originated in a male donor with ankylosing spondylitis or in good health (not recorded which). The sample comprised blood, either unsorted or a sorted T cell fraction (not recorded which). Here the CDR3 reads CASSLNSGGETQYF. The CDR3 nucleotides are TGTGCCAGCAGCTTAAACTCGGGAGGAGAGACCCAGTACTTC.